This entry lists 9 T cell receptor beta chains sequenced from one sample in a study of T cells in Graves' hyperthyroidism and ophthalmopathy. Amplification of TCR beta CDR3 regions used RNA as the template. The TCR CDR3 was amplified in a first-round RT-PCR using the HTBI primer set. TCRdb reanalysed the multiplex PCR reads using MiXCR and keeps one entry per CDR3 protein. The repertoire has approximately 610,000 distinct CDR3 sequences, roughly 14% of them found once; the top ten carry around 4.1%. The sequenced material came from blood. The receptor set was obtained from a woman aged 40 to 55 with Graves' ophthalmopathy.

The chain uses TRBV5-1 and TRBJ2-5, with 8 positions matching TRBD1. This CDR3 has 15 residues. Germline assignment: CDR1 SGHRS and CDR2 YFSETQ. V was clipped by 0 bases and J by 1 base; unmatched bases: 2. As DNA, the CDR3 is TGCGCCAGCAGCTTGGGGGACAGGAGCCAAGAGACCCAGTACTTC. Its translation is CASSLGDRSQETQYF.

The chain joins TRBV15 to TRBJ1-5; D unclear. This CDR3 spans 14 amino acids. From germline, CDR1 is LNHNV and CDR2 YYDKDF (reference sequence). V was pared by 0 bases and J by 3 bases, with 6 bases between. This CDR3 is CATSRDRNNQPQHF. CDR3 coding DNA: TGTGCCACCAGCAGAGATCGGAACAATCAGCCCCAGCATTTT.

This clonotype was seen ten or more times. V is TRBV7-2 and J is TRBJ1-1; 7 bases agree with TRBD1. This CDR3 is built from 13 residues. Germline trimming cut 3 bases from V and 7 bases from J; bases unmatched to any gene: 5. Germline CDR1 SGHTA, CDR2 FQGNSA. The CDR3 region is CASSLGQTIEAFF. The CDR3 nucleotides read TGTGCCAGCAGCTTGGGACAGACCATTGAAGCTTTCTTT.

This clonotype was recorded many times. The genes are TRBV2 and TRBJ2-2; D is ambiguous. The CDR3 loop spans 15 amino acids. V lost 4 bases, J lost 5 bases, and 14 bases lay in between. Per the germline V gene, CDR1 is SNHLY and CDR2 is FYNNEI. Here the CDR3 reads CASSVLSSGTGELFF. Written as DNA, the CDR3 is TGTGCCAGCAGTGTTTTGTCTAGTGGAACCGGGGAGCTGTTTTTT.

This clonotype was seen repeatedly, ten times or more. V usage is TRBV28 and J usage is TRBJ1-2, with no clear D. CDR1 is MDHEN and CDR2 is SYDVKM in the germline V gene. The CDR3 extends over 12 amino acids. V dropped 6 bases and J dropped 4 bases, with 9 bases sitting between them. CDR3 loop: CASSPVGYGYTF. In DNA form, the CDR3 reads TGTGCCAGCAGCCCCGTAGGCTATGGCTACACCTTC.

The rearrangement uses TRBV6-2 or TRBV6-3 and TRBJ1-1; 8 bases are shared with TRBD1. The V gene end was trimmed by 8 bases and the J gene end by 4 bases; junction bases not matched to a gene: 6. The CDR3 has 13 residues. CDR1 and CDR2 (germline): MNHEY, SVGEGT. The CDR3 sequence is CASGQGYGTEAFF. CDR3 coding DNA: TGTGCCAGCGGACAGGGATACGGCACTGAAGCTTTCTTT.

This clonotype has at least ten counts. The chain has TRBV7-2 and TRBJ2-5, with a weak D call TRBD2 (5 bases). Germline V lookup: CDR1 SGHTA, CDR2 FQGNSA. The CDR3 has 12 residues. The V end was cut by 1 base, the J end by 7 bases, with 7 bases between. The chain's CDR3 is CASSLVAGTQYF. DNA of the CDR3: TGTGCCAGCAGCTTAGTCGCGGGGACCCAGTACTTC.

This clonotype was seen ten or more times. The rearrangement links TRBV24-1 to TRBJ2-2; the match to TRBD2 covers 12 bases. V lost 8 bases and J lost 7; bases outside the gene matches: 7. Germline CDR1 is KGHDR and CDR2 is SFDVKD. The CDR3 spans 15 residues. CDR3 loop: CATMTSGSYGGELFF. The CDR3, as DNA: TGTGCCACCATGACTAGCGGGAGTTATGGCGGGGAGCTGTTTTTT.

This clonotype was counted ten times or more. The J gene is TRBJ2-7, the V gene TRBV20-1; 8 nucleotides align to TRBD1. The length of the CDR3 is 15 residues. With V trimmed by 1 base and J by 7 bases, 12 bases remained unmatched. Germline V lookup: CDR1 DFQATT, CDR2 SNEGSKA (reference sequence). The CDR3 region is CSARANGQGGWEQYF. CDR3 in DNA: TGCAGTGCTAGAGCCAACGGACAGGGAGGATGGGAGCAGTACTTC.